One sample yielded the 26 T cell receptor beta chains listed below, sequenced in a study of CD8 T cells in Susac syndrome. Random-hexamer reverse transcription was applied to roughly 0.5 to 1 ug RNA. Each CDR3 protein is one row after TCRdb ran MiXCR on the immunoSEQ multiplex PCR reads. The sample carries roughly 330,000 distinct CDR3 sequences, 90% to 95% recorded once. Sequenced input: CD4+ T cells from PBMCs. The receptors come from a human donor with multiple sclerosis.

This chain uses TRBV19 with TRBJ1-2; 7 bases align to TRBD1. The germline V gene encodes CDR1 LNHDA and CDR2 SQIVND (reference sequence). This CDR3 has 15 amino acids. V shed 5 bases, J shed 0 bases, and the junction held 6 bases outside the gene matches. CDR3 DNA sequence: TGTGCCAGTAGTGAACAGGGGACCTCTAACTATGGCTACACCTTC. This gives the protein CASSEQGTSNYGYTF.

This clonotype was seen once. The rearrangement uses TRBV5-4 and TRBJ1-5, with 10 positions matching TRBD1. The CDR3 consists of 17 residues. Per germline, CDR1 SGHNT and CDR2 YYREEE (reference sequence). V gave up 2 bases and J gave up 3 bases; unmatched junction bases: 8. The CDR3 reads CASSFRGQGGYNQPQHF. The DNA for the CDR3 is TGTGCCAGCAGCTTCCGAGGACAGGGGGGATACAATCAGCCCCAGCATTTT.

The chain has TRBV2 and TRBJ1-1; D gene unclear. Deletions cut 5 bases from V and 0 bases from J, with 10 bases between. From germline, CDR1 is SNHLY and CDR2 FYNNEI. There are 14 residues in the CDR3. The CDR3 coding sequence is TGTGCCAGCAGTTTACAAGAGATGAACACTGAAGCTTTCTTT. Amino acids: CASSLQEMNTEAFF. The entire variable domain, with the rest obtained from reference TRBV2 and TRBJ1-1, is as follows: EPEVTQTPSHQVTQMGQEVILRCVPISNHLYFYWYRQILGQKVEFLVSFYNNEISEKSEIFDDQFSVERPDGSNFTLKIRSTKLEDSAMYFCASSLQEMNTEAFFGQGTRLTVV.

The gene calls are TRBV20-1 and TRBJ2-1; 9 nucleotides match TRBD2. V shed 3 bases and J 0 bases; nucleotides not matched to a gene: 12. CDR3 length: 18 amino acids. Germline V lookup: CDR1 DFQATT, CDR2 SNEGSKA (reference sequence). The CDR3 here is CSASSPSGAKRSYNEQFF. CDR3 nucleotide sequence: TGCAGTGCTAGCTCCCCTAGCGGGGCCAAGCGCTCCTACAATGAGCAGTTCTTC.

V is TRBV6-2 or TRBV6-3 and J is TRBJ2-1, with a possible D match to TRBD2 (7 bases). CDR3 length equals 13 residues. Germline loops: CDR1 MNHEY, CDR2 SVGEGT. The V end lost 7 bases, the J end lost 8 bases, and 15 bases lay between the germline ends. The CDR3 here is CASTGGPVDEQFF. As DNA, the CDR3 is TGTGCCAGCACCGGGGGGCCTGTTGATGAGCAGTTCTTC.

The V gene is TRBV7-6, the J gene TRBJ2-1, with 11 nucleotides matching TRBD2. This CDR3 has 16 residues. The germline V gene encodes CDR1 SGHVS and CDR2 FNYEAQ. J lost 8 bases, V lost 7 bases, and 13 bases had no gene match. The CDR3 loop reads CASTLAGGPRGDEQFF. The CDR3 DNA reads TGTGCCAGCACCCTAGCGGGAGGCCCACGAGGGGATGAGCAGTTCTTC. Based on the CDR3 plus reference TRBV7-6 and TRBJ2-1, the full variable domain is GAGVSQSPRYKVTKRGQDVALRCDPISGHVSLYWYRQALGQGPEFLTYFNYEAQQDKSGLPNDRFSAERPEGSISTLTIQRTEQRDSAMYRCASTLAGGPRGDEQFFGPGTRLTVL.

The rearrangement uses TRBV6-5 and TRBJ2-7; the match to TRBD1 covers 9 bases. CDR3 size: 13 residues. Unmatched junction bases numbered 7, after V lost 10 bases and J lost 3 bases. Germline V gene data show CDR1 as MNHEY and CDR2 as SVGAGI. As DNA, the CDR3 is TGTGCCACTTTATCGGGACAGGGCTACGAGCAGTACTTC. This gives the protein CATLSGQGYEQYF.

The chain links TRBV2 to TRBJ2-1; no clear D. V lost 6 bases, J lost 0 bases, and 12 bases lay in between. Germline values: CDR1 SNHLY, CDR2 FYNNEI. The CDR3 is 15 amino acids. The chain's CDR3 is CASSATRSSYNEQFF. CDR3 nucleotides: TGTGCCAGCAGCGCAACTCGCTCCTCCTACAATGAGCAGTTCTTC.

The CDR3 DNA is TGTGCCAGCAGTCTCAGGGGGCCAGGGAACAATGAGCAGTTCTTC. Translating it yields CASSLRGPGNNEQFF. The chain links TRBV27 to TRBJ2-1, with 8 bases lining up with TRBD1. Germline V lookup: CDR1 MNHEY, CDR2 SMNVEV (reference sequence). The CDR3 has 15 amino acids. The V gene end was trimmed by 5 bases and the J gene end by 5 bases; junction bases not matched to a gene: 8.

V gene TRBV19 combines with J gene TRBJ1-2, with a possible D match to TRBD1 (6 bases). The CDR3 loop spans 13 amino acids. The germline CDR1 and CDR2 sequences are LNHDA and SQIVND (reference sequence). V was trimmed by 3 bases and J by 8 bases, leaving 13 bases between them. The CDR3 spells CASSIIWGRGYTF. The CDR3 DNA reads TGTGCCAGTAGTATCATCTGGGGGCGAGGCTACACCTTC. Filled out from reference TRBV19 and TRBJ1-2, the complete variable domain reads DGGITQSPKYLFRKEGQNVTLSCEQNLNHDAMYWYRQDPGQGLRLIYYSQIVNDFQKGDIAEGYSVSREKKESFPLTVTSAQKNPTAFYLCASSIIWGRGYTFGSGTRLTVV.

This clonotype was observed once. V usage is TRBV6-2 or TRBV6-3 and J usage is TRBJ2-7; unclear D gene. This CDR3 comprises 14 residues. The V end lost 4 bases, the J end lost 0 bases, and 10 bases lay between the germline ends. The germline V gene encodes CDR1 MNHEY and CDR2 SVGEGT. CDR3 DNA: TGTGCCAGCAGTTTGACCAAAAGCTCCTACGAGCAGTACTTC. Protein: CASSLTKSSYEQYF.

V gene TRBV2 combines with J gene TRBJ1-2; D remains ambiguous. CDR3 length: 13 amino acids. V lost 4 bases to trimming and J lost 8 bases, with 14 bases between them. The germline V gene encodes CDR1 SNHLY and CDR2 FYNNEI. The CDR3 sequence: CASSVSPTKGYTF. The DNA of the CDR3 is TGTGCCAGCAGTGTCTCCCCAACAAAAGGCTACACCTTC. Based on the CDR3 plus reference TRBV2 and TRBJ1-2, the full variable domain is EPEVTQTPSHQVTQMGQEVILRCVPISNHLYFYWYRQILGQKVEFLVSFYNNEISEKSEIFDDQFSVERPDGSNFTLKIRSTKLEDSAMYFCASSVSPTKGYTFGSGTRLTVV.

This clonotype was detected only once. The V and J genes are TRBV7-2 and TRBJ2-3, with TRBD2 matching over 9 bases. The junction had 3 bases not matched to a gene; V was cut back by 1 base and J by 1 base. Germline V gene sequence: CDR1 SGHTA, CDR2 FQGNSA. CDR3 size: 16 residues. The CDR3: CASSLGRTSGTDTQYF. The CDR3, as DNA: TGTGCCAGCAGCTTAGGAAGGACTAGCGGCACAGATACGCAGTATTTT. Variable domain in full (rest from reference TRBV7-2 and TRBJ2-3): GAGVSQSPSNKVTEKGKDVELRCDPISGHTALYWYRQSLGQGLEFLIYFQGNSAPDKSGLPSDRFSAERTGGSVSTLTIQRTQQEDSAVYLCASSLGRTSGTDTQYFGPGTRLTVL.

The sample holds one count of this clonotype. The chain's CDR3 is CASSFPGQLFVDTQYF. The CDR3 DNA sequence: TGTGCCAGCAGCTTTCCGGGACAGCTCTTTGTGGATACGCAGTATTTT. The chain couples TRBV5-4 to TRBJ2-3, with 7 bases identical to TRBD1. Germline V gene data show CDR1 as SGHNT and CDR2 as YYREEE (reference sequence). This CDR3 has 16 amino acids. J lost 6 bases, V lost 2 bases, and 12 bases had no gene match.

This sequence joins TRBV30 and TRBJ1-1; D is unresolved. V was cut by 3 bases and J by 0 bases, with 11 bases left in between. The CDR3 length is 14 residues. Germline loops: CDR1 GTSNPN, CDR2 SVGIG (reference sequence). The CDR3 protein is CAWSADIVNTEAFF. Here the CDR3 DNA reads TGTGCCTGGAGCGCCGACATTGTGAACACTGAAGCTTTCTTT.

The sample holds one count of this clonotype. V is TRBV20-1 and J is TRBJ1-6; 10 bases align to TRBD1. J gave up 9 bases and V 3 bases, and 8 bases lay outside the gene matches. The CDR3 extends over 15 amino acids. Per the germline V gene, CDR1 is DFQATT and CDR2 is SNEGSKA (reference sequence). CDR3 in DNA: TGCAGTGCTAGGGCCGACAGGGGGCGCGTTTCACCCCTCCACTTT. It yields the protein CSARADRGRVSPLHF.

V usage is TRBV5-4 and J usage is TRBJ2-5; D gene ambiguous. This CDR3 is 14 amino acids long. The V end was cut by 0 bases, the J end by 7 bases, with 13 bases between. CDR1 is SGHNT and CDR2 is YYREEE in the germline V gene (reference sequence). The DNA for the CDR3 is TGTGCCAGCAGCTTGGATGGGGAAAGGGTGACCCAGTACTTC. Translating it yields CASSLDGERVTQYF. Full variable domain (outside the CDR3, taken from reference TRBV5-4 and TRBJ2-5): ETGVTQSPTHLIKTRGQQVTLRCSSQSGHNTVSWYQQALGQGPQFIFQYYREEENGRGNFPPRFSGLQFPNYSSELNVNALELDDSALYLCASSLDGERVTQYFGPGTRLLVL.

This clonotype was seen a handful of times. Compared with germline, one end of the junction differs, possibly owing to a read error. The V and J genes are TRBV3-1 and TRBJ2-1; a weak D match, TRBD1 (6 bases). CDR3 length: 13 residues. Per the germline V gene, CDR1 is LGHDT and CDR2 is YNNKEL (reference sequence). As DNA, the CDR3 is TGTGCCAGCAGTCGTGACAGGTACAACGAGCAGTTCTTC. Residues: CASSRDRYNEQFF.

The rearrangement uses TRBV5-1 and TRBJ2-5; 16 positions agree with TRBD2. The CDR3 spans 18 residues. J was trimmed by 1 base and V by 4 bases; bases with no gene match: 7. Per germline, CDR1 SGHRS and CDR2 YFSETQ. CDR3 nucleotides: TGCGCCAGCAGCCGTGGGACTAGCGGGGGGGCTACCCAAGAGACCCAGTACTTC. Translated, it gives CASSRGTSGGATQETQYF.

The V and J genes are TRBV27 and TRBJ2-7; perhaps TRBD1 as D (6 bases). Deletions cut 4 bases from V and 0 bases from J, with 10 bases between. Per germline, CDR1 MNHEY and CDR2 SMNVEV (reference sequence). The CDR3 is made up of 14 amino acids. CDR3 sequence: CASSYRANSYEQYF. CDR3 sequence (DNA): TGTGCCAGCAGTTACAGGGCCAACTCCTACGAGCAGTACTTC.

V usage is TRBV18 and J usage is TRBJ2-3; a weak D match, TRBD1 (6 bases). The ends were cut back, 4 bases at V and 0 bases at J, with 11 bases in the middle. The CDR3 is made up of 15 amino acids. In germline, CDR1 is KGHSH, CDR2 LQKENI. The CDR3 region is CASSQQGPSTDTQYF. CDR3 nucleotide sequence: TGTGCCAGCTCACAACAGGGTCCTAGCACAGATACGCAGTATTTT. Using reference TRBV18 and TRBJ2-3 for the parts outside the CDR3, the full variable domain is NAGVMQNPRHLVRRRGQEARLRCSPMKGHSHVYWYRQLPEEGLKFMVYLQKENIIDESGMPKERFSAEFPKEGPSILRIQQVVRGDSAAYFCASSQQGPSTDTQYFGPGTRLTVL.

J is TRBJ2-5 and V is TRBV25-1, with D tentatively TRBD1 (5 bases). V was clipped by 4 bases and J by 4 bases, with 10 bases between them. The CDR3 loop spans 13 amino acids. Germline CDR1 is MGHDK and CDR2 is SYGVNS. CDR3 in amino acids: CASSAAGLETQYF. The CDR3, as DNA: TGTGCCAGCAGTGCGGCAGGGTTAGAGACCCAGTACTTC. The full variable domain, with the rest looked up from reference TRBV25-1 and TRBJ2-5, is EADIYQTPRYLVIGTGKKITLECSQTMGHDKMYWYQQDPGMELHLIHYSYGVNSTEKGDLSSESTVSRIRTEHFPLTLESARPSHTSQYLCASSAAGLETQYFGPGTRLLVL.

The CDR3 DNA reads TGTGCCAGCTTCAATCAGCCCCAGCATTTT. Translation gives CASFNQPQHF. The chain is built from TRBV12-3 or TRBV12-4 and TRBJ1-5; D call uncertain. The CDR3 runs to 10 residues. V gave up 8 bases and J gave up 3 bases, with 2 bases separating them.

The rearrangement joins TRBV29-1 to TRBJ1-3; the D gene is possibly TRBD1 (5 bases). Trimming removed 4 bases from V and 2 bases from J, with 12 bases in between. The CDR3 totals 14 residues. Germline V gives CDR1 SQVTM, CDR2 ANQGSEA. Here the CDR3 DNA reads TGCAGCGTTGGGGTTGTGGGGGCTGGAAACACCATATATTTT. Residues: CSVGVVGAGNTIYF.

The chain has TRBV19 and TRBJ2-4; no firm D call. The CDR3 totals 14 residues. In germline, CDR1 is LNHDA, CDR2 SQIVND (reference sequence). V lost 8 bases to trimming and J lost 8 bases, with 19 bases between them. The CDR3 here is CASSLGTYSDIQYF. CDR3 sequence (DNA): TGTGCCAGTTCCCTAGGTACATATTCGGACATTCAGTACTTC.

The chain has TRBV18 and TRBJ2-1, with 9 bases identical to TRBD1. Germline values: CDR1 KGHSH, CDR2 LQKENI. Unmatched junction bases numbered 5, after V lost 0 bases and J lost 8 bases. The CDR3 sequence is 15 residues long. The CDR3 here is CASSPPGTGSDEQFF. Written as DNA, the CDR3 is TGTGCCAGCTCACCACCCGGGACAGGGTCGGATGAGCAGTTCTTC.